This T cell receptor beta chain is drawn from a study of cytotoxic CD8 clonotypes in ibrutinib-treated CLL. Overall study: For this cohort, patients were around eleven relapsed/refractory and roughly 14 treatment-naive, while 17 were IGHV unmutated.

This clone was found a few times. Its target is unknown. Clones were sequenced by immunoSEQ multiplex PCR, and TCRdb holds only the in-frame ones, with some missing. The table lists fewer than 400,000 clones, roughly two thirds of them singletons. Whole-study findings and limits: The study found public clonotypes uncommon, contracting or stable on treatment. Sampling times, which were not matched between the groups, differed between sustained-remission patients and progressing patients. Clonality grew at ibrutinib response; at progression, it decreased back toward baseline.

V gave up 0 bases and J gave up 6 bases, with 18 bases separating them. CDR3 length: 16 amino acids. From germline, CDR1 is SGHRS and CDR2 YFSETQ. This TCR came from a human donor with chronic lymphocytic leukemia. Source: PBMCs, taken after 36 months of ibrutinib treatment. V and J are TRBV5-1 and TRBJ1-1; D not resolved. CDR3 protein: CASSLDAGRGVSEAFF. The CDR3 coding sequence is TGCGCCAGCAGCTTGGATGCTGGACGGGGTGTCTCTGAAGCTTTCTTT.